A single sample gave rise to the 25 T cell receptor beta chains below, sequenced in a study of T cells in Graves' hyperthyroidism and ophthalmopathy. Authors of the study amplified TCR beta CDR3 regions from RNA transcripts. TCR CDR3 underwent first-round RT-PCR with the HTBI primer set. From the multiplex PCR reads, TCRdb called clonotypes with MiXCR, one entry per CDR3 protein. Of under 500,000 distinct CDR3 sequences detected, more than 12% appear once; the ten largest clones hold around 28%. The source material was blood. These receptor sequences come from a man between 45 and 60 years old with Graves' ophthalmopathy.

In nucleotides, the CDR3 is TGTGCCAGTAGTCTCCGTCAGGATTACAATGAGCAGTTCTTC. Amino acid sequence: CASSLRQDYNEQFF. The V and J genes are TRBV19 and TRBJ2-1; no definite D call. CDR3 size: 14 residues. In germline, CDR1 is LNHDA, CDR2 SQIVND (reference sequence). V was trimmed by 5 bases and J by 4 bases, leaving 12 bases between them.

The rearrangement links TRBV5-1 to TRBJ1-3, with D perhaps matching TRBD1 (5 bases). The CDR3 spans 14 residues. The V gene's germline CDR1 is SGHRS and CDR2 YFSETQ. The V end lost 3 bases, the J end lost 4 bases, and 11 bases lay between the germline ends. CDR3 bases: TGCGCCAGCAGCTACGGGGCAGGGGGAAACACCATATATTTT. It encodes CASSYGAGGNTIYF.

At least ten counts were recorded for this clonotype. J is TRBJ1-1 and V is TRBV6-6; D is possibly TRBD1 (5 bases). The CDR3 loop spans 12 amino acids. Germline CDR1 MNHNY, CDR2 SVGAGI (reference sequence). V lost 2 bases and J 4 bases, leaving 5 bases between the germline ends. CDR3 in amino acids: CASSYGGTEAFF. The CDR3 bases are TGTGCCAGCAGTTACGGGGGCACTGAAGCTTTCTTT.

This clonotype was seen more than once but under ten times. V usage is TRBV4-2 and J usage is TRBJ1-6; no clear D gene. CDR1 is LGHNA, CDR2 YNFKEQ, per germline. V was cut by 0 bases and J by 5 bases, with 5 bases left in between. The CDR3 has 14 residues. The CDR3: CASSQEPNNSPLHF. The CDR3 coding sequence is TGTGCCAGCAGCCAAGAGCCCAATAATTCACCCCTCCACTTT.

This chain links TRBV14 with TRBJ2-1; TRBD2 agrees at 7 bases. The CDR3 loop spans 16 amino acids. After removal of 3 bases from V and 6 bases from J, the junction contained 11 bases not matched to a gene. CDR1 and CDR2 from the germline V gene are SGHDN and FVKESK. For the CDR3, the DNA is TGTGCCAGCAGCCAGGAGCATGGACTAGTGATCAATGAGCAGTTCTTC. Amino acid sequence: CASSQEHGLVINEQFF.

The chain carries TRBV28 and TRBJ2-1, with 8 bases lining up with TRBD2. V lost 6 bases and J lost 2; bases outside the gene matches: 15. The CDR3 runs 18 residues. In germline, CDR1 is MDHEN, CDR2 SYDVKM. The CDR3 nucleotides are TGTGCCAGCAGACCGGGATTGGGGACTAGGTACCCCTACAATGAGCAGTTCTTC. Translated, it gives CASRPGLGTRYPYNEQFF.

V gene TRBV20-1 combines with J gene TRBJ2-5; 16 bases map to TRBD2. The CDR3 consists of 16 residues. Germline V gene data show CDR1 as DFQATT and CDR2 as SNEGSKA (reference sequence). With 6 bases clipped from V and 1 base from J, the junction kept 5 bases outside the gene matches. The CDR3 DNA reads TGCAGTGCGTCGGGACTAGCGGGAGGGATCCAAGAGACCCAGTACTTC. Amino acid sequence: CSASGLAGGIQETQYF.

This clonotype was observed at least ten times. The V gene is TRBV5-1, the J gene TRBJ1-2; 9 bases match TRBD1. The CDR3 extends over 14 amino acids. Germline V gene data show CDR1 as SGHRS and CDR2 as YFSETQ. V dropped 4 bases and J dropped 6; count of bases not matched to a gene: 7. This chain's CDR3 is CASSGGTGLDGYTF. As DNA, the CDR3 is TGCGCCAGCAGCGGAGGGACAGGGCTAGATGGCTACACCTTC.

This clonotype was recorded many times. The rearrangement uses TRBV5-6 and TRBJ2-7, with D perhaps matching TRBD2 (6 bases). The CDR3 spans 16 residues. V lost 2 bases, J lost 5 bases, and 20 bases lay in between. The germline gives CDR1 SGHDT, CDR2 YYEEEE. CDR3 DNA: TGTGCCAGCAGCTTTGGGATGGCACCGGGGGTCCACGAGCAGTACTTC. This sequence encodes CASSFGMAPGVHEQYF.

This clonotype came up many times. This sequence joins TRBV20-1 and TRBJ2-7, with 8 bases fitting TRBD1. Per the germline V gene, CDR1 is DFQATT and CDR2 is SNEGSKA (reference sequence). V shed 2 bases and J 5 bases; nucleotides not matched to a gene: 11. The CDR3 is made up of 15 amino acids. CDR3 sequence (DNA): TGCAGTGCTAGACAGGGGGCCAGTAGGAGGGACGAGCAGTACTTC. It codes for CSARQGASRRDEQYF.

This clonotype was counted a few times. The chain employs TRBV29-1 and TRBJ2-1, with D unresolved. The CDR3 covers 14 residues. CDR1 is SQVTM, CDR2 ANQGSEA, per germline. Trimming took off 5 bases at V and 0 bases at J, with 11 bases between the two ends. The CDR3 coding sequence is TGCAGCGTTCGGCCCTCGAGCTCCTACAATGAGCAGTTCTTC. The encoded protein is CSVRPSSSYNEQFF.

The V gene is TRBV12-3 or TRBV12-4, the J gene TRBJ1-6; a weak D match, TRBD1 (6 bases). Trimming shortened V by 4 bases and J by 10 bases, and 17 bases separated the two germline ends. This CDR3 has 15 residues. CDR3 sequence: CASSSSDSRGSPLHF. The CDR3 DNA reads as TGTGCCAGCAGTTCGTCGGACAGTAGAGGATCACCCCTCCACTTT.

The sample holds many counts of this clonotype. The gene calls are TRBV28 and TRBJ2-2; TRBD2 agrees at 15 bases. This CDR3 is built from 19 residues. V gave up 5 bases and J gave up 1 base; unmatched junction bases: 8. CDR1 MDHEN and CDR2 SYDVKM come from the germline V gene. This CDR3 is CASSLYPGLAGGNTGELFF. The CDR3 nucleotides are TGTGCCAGCAGTCTTTACCCGGGACTAGCGGGGGGGAACACCGGGGAGCTGTTTTTT.

CDR3 DNA sequence: TGTGCCAGCAGCGCGACAGGGGAAAATCAGCCCCAGCATTTT. As protein: CASSATGENQPQHF. V is TRBV5-6 and J is TRBJ1-5; 8 bases match TRBD1. This CDR3 spans 14 amino acids. V shed 4 bases and J 4 bases; nucleotides not matched to a gene: 4. Germline values: CDR1 SGHDT, CDR2 YYEEEE.

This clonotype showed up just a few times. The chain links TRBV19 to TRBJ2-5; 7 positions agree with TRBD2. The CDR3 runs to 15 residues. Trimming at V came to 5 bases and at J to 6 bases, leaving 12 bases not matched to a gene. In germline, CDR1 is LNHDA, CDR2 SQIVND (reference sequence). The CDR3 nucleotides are TGTGCCAGTAGTTCCACGTCGGGAGCGGGAAAGACCCAGTACTTC. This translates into CASSSTSGAGKTQYF.

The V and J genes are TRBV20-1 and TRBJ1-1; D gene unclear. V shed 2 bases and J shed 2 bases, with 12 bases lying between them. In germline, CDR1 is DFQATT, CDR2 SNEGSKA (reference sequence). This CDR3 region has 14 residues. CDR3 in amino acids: CSARTHMGNTEAFF. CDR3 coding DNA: TGCAGTGCTAGAACTCACATGGGTAACACTGAAGCTTTCTTT.

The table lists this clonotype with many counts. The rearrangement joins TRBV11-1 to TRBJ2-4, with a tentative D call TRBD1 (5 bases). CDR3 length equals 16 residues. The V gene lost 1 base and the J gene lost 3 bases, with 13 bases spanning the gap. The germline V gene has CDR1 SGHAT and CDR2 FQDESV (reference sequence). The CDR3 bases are TGTGCCAGCAGCTTAGAACCTTCAGGGAACAAAAACATTCAGTACTTC. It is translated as CASSLEPSGNKNIQYF.

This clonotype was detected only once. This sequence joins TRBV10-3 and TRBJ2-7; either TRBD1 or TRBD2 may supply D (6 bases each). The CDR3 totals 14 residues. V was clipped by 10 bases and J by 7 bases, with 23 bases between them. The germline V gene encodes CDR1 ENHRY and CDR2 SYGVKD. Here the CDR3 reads CATSGTGTGQEQYF. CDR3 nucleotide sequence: TGTGCCACATCAGGTACAGGGACTGGTCAGGAGCAGTACTTC.

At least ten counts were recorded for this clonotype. The CDR3 DNA reads TGCAGTGCTAGAGATGCAGGACTACCGTACAATGAGCAGTTCTTC. Protein: CSARDAGLPYNEQFF. The chain couples TRBV20-1 to TRBJ2-1; possibly TRBD2 for D (6 bases). Germline values: CDR1 DFQATT, CDR2 SNEGSKA (reference sequence). V lost 0 bases and J lost 4, with 13 bases in between. This CDR3 has 15 residues.

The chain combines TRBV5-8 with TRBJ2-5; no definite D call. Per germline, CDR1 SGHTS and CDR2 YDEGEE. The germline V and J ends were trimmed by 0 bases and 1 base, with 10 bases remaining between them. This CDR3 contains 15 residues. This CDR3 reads CASSLDMGSQETQYF. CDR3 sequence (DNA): TGTGCCAGCAGCTTGGACATGGGGTCCCAAGAGACCCAGTACTTC.

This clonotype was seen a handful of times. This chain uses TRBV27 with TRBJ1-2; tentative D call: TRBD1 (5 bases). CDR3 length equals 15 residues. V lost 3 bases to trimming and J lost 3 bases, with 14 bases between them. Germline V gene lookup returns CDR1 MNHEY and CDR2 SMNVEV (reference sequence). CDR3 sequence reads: CASSFLPGQDYGYTF. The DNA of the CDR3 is TGTGCCAGCAGTTTCCTTCCGGGGCAGGACTATGGCTACACCTTC.

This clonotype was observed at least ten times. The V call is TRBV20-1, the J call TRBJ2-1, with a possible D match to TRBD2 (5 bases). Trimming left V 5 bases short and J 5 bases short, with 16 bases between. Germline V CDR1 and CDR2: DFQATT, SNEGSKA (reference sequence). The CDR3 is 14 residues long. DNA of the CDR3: TGCAGTGCTGGTAGACTATCAGAACACAATGAGCAGTTCTTC. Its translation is CSAGRLSEHNEQFF.

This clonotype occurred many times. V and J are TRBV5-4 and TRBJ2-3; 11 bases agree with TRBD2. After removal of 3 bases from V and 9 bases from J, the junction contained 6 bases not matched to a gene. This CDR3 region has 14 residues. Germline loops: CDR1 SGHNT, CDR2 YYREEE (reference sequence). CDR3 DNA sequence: TGTGCCAGCAGCTCCCCCCGACTAGCGGGAACGCAGTATTTT. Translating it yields CASSSPRLAGTQYF.

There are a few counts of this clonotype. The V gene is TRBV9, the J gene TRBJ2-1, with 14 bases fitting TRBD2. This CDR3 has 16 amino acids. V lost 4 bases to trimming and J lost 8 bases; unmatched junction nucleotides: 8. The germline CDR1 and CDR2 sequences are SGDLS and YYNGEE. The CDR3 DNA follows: TGTGCCAGCAGCTCCCGACTAGCGGGAGGGCCTCATGAGCAGTTCTTC. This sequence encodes CASSSRLAGGPHEQFF.

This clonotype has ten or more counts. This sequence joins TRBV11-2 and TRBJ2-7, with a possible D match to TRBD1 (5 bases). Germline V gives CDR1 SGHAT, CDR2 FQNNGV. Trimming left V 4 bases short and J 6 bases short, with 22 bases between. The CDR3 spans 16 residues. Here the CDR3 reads CASSSPLAGITGEQYF. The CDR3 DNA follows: TGTGCCAGCAGCTCACCATTAGCAGGGATTACGGGCGAGCAGTACTTC.